The 27 T cell receptor beta chains reported below all come from one sample, sequenced in a study of blood T cells in healthy people across ages. Using a J-beta primer mix together with a sample-barcoded 5' primer, a second PCR was run for about 6 to 11 cycles. TCRdb used MiXCR to reprocess the 5' RACE reads, holding one entry per CDR3 protein. The sample lists some 800,000 distinct CDR3 sequences; around 45% were seen once. The sample comprised blood. Receptor source: a man in his fifties or sixties in good health.

The CDR3, as DNA: TGTGCCATCGGGACAGGGAGAAATCAGCCCCAGCATTTT. It encodes CAIGTGRNQPQHF. The chain recombines TRBV10-3 with TRBJ1-5, with 9 bases aligning to TRBD1. V was pared by 8 bases and J by 4 bases, with 3 bases of the junction left unmatched. Germline CDR1 and CDR2: ENHRY and SYGVKD. This CDR3 has 13 amino acids.

The chain employs TRBV29-1 and TRBJ2-7; TRBD1 might be the D (5 bases). Trimming shortened V by 4 bases and J by 1 base, and 17 bases separated the two germline ends. The CDR3 runs 15 residues. The germline CDR1 and CDR2 sequences are SQVTM and ANQGSEA. The chain's CDR3 is CSVVVTTGASYEQYF. The CDR3, as DNA: TGCAGCGTTGTCGTTACAACAGGAGCATCCTACGAGCAGTACTTC.

This chain joins TRBV7-2 and TRBJ2-1; TRBD2 matches at 12 bases. The V segment lost 5 bases and the J segment 8 bases; nucleotides outside the gene matches: 10. In germline, CDR1 is SGHTA, CDR2 FQGNSA. This CDR3 is built from 16 residues. The CDR3 region is CASSPRRLAGVDEQFF. Written as DNA, the CDR3 is TGTGCCAGCAGCCCACGCAGACTAGCGGGGGTAGATGAGCAGTTCTTC.

The rearrangement joins TRBV20-1 to TRBJ2-7; TRBD1 matches 9 bases. The J call could be wrong; TRBJ2-5 is a better fit for the DNA end. The length of the CDR3 is 15 residues. Per the germline V gene, CDR1 is DFQATT and CDR2 is SNEGSKA (reference sequence). The CDR3 DNA follows: TGCAGTGTTACGACCCTCCGGGACAGGGATGAGACCCAGTACTTC. This codes for CSVTTLRDRDETQYF.

The chain combines TRBV10-3 with TRBJ1-1; 7 nucleotides line up with TRBD1. The CDR3 sequence is 14 residues long. Germline V gives CDR1 ENHRY, CDR2 SYGVKD. V shed 9 bases, J shed 0 bases, and the junction held 7 bases outside the gene matches. The CDR3 bases are TGTGCCATGCGACAGGGTACCTTGAACACTGAAGCTTTCTTT. It translates to CAMRQGTLNTEAFF.

The gene calls are TRBV29-1 and TRBJ2-1, with 9 bases lining up with TRBD2. The V and J ends lost 7 bases and 6 bases, in that order; junction bases with no gene match: 10. The CDR3 sequence is 14 residues long. The germline CDR1 and CDR2 sequences are SQVTM and ANQGSEA. The CDR3 region is CSGVPGLAGNEQFF. CDR3 nucleotide sequence: TGCAGCGGGGTACCGGGACTAGCCGGCAATGAGCAGTTCTTC.

This rearrangement joins TRBV20-1 to TRBJ2-1; possible D gene TRBD2, 6 bases. The J call is uncertain, as TRBJ2-7 better fits the DNA end. Germline values: CDR1 DFQATT, CDR2 SNEGSKA (reference sequence). The CDR3 spans 13 residues. The CDR3 coding sequence is TGCAGTGCCCAGCCCGGGAGTACTGACGAGCAGTACTTC. Amino acids: CSAQPGSTDEQYF.

V and J are TRBV6-2 or TRBV6-3 and TRBJ1-3; no clear D. There are 14 residues in the CDR3. CDR1 and CDR2 from the germline V gene are MNHEY and SVGEGT. V was pared by 5 bases and J by 0 bases, with 8 bases between. CDR3 region: CASSDTLSGNTIYF. In DNA form, the CDR3 reads TGTGCCAGCAGTGACACCCTCTCTGGAAACACCATATATTTT.

A single count supports this clonotype. The CDR3 DNA is TGCAGCGTTGAAGGCGAGGGGACACCGACTTACGAGCAGTACTTC. This encodes CSVEGEGTPTYEQYF. The rearrangement links TRBV29-1 to TRBJ2-7, with TRBD1 as a possible D gene (6 bases). From germline, CDR1 is SQVTM and CDR2 ANQGSEA. The CDR3 runs to 15 residues. V shed 1 base and J shed 4 bases, with 17 bases lying between them.

The chain has TRBV7-2 and TRBJ1-4; D is uncertain. Germline CDR1 and CDR2: SGHTA and FQGNSA. The CDR3 totals 15 residues. V was trimmed by 2 bases and J by 3 bases, leaving 10 bases between them. CDR3 sequence: CASSLMAGANEKLFF. DNA of the CDR3: TGTGCCAGCAGCTTAATGGCCGGGGCTAATGAAAAACTGTTTTTT.

This clonotype was observed a single time. The chain recombines TRBV15 with TRBJ1-1, with D possibly being TRBD1 (5 bases). Germline CDR1 is LNHNV and CDR2 is YYDKDF (reference sequence). The V gene lost 0 bases and the J gene lost 10 bases, with 12 bases spanning the gap. This CDR3 is built from 13 residues. CDR3: CATSRERGDGAFF. Here the CDR3 DNA reads TGTGCCACCAGCAGAGAGAGGGGAGACGGAGCTTTCTTT.

The chain carries TRBV7-9 and TRBJ2-5, with D unclear. The V end was cut by 9 bases, the J end by 5 bases, with 16 bases between. Germline CDR1 SEHNR, CDR2 FQNEAQ (reference sequence). The CDR3 loop spans 13 amino acids. CDR3 coding DNA: TGTGCCAGTGGGCCGCTCTCTCGGGAGACCCAGTACTTC. Its translation: CASGPLSRETQYF.

J is TRBJ1-1 and V is TRBV19; D is unclear. Between the trimmed V and J ends, which lost 2 bases and 7 bases, there was a span of 17 bases. The CDR3 loop spans 15 amino acids. From germline, CDR1 is LNHDA and CDR2 SQIVND (reference sequence). The CDR3, as DNA: TGTGCCAGTAGTATAACATCTGGATCTCCGAGTGAAGCTTTCTTT. Translation: CASSITSGSPSEAFF.

In this sample, this clonotype turned up a few times. V is TRBV25-1 and J is TRBJ2-3; 12 bases align to TRBD2. This CDR3 contains 16 residues. V was pared by 5 bases and J by 2 bases, with 5 bases of the junction left unmatched. Per the germline V gene, CDR1 is MGHDK and CDR2 is SYGVNS. Written as DNA, the CDR3 is TGTGCCAGCAGTCCCCCTAGCGGGGGGGCCACAGATACGCAGTATTTT. Amino acid sequence: CASSPPSGGATDTQYF.

V and J are TRBV6-2 or TRBV6-3 and TRBJ1-1; no reliable D call. The CDR3 extends over 15 amino acids. Germline loops: CDR1 MNHEY, CDR2 SVGEGT. The ends were cut back, 6 bases at V and 2 bases at J, with 16 bases in the middle. The CDR3 is CASSRAVNPNTEAFF. CDR3 nucleotide sequence: TGTGCCAGCAGCCGAGCGGTCAATCCAAACACTGAAGCTTTCTTT.

The chain employs TRBV15 and TRBJ2-7, with D tentatively TRBD1 (6 bases). V was cut by 1 base and J by 2 bases, with 12 bases left in between. The CDR3 consists of 15 residues. Germline loops: CDR1 LNHNV, CDR2 YYDKDF (reference sequence). CDR3 DNA: TGTGCCACCAGCAGAGTGGACAGCTCTACCTACGAGCAGTACTTC. This sequence encodes CATSRVDSSTYEQYF.

This clonotype was found a few times. This rearrangement joins TRBV7-2 to TRBJ1-2; D is uncertain. Germline V gene sequence: CDR1 SGHTA, CDR2 FQGNSA. CDR3 length: 15 amino acids. Trimming took off 0 bases at V and 1 base at J, with 9 bases between the two ends. CDR3 DNA: TGTGCCAGCAGCTTAGCGCGAGGGAATAACTATGGCTACACCTTC. Encoded protein: CASSLARGNNYGYTF.

The chain is built from TRBV6-5 and TRBJ1-5; the D gene is possibly TRBD1 (5 bases). CDR3 length: 15 amino acids. CDR1 is MNHEY, CDR2 SVGAGI, per germline. With 4 bases removed from V and 0 bases from J, the gap between germline ends came to 10 bases. As DNA, the CDR3 is TGTGCCAGCAGTTCAGACAGATATAGCAATCAGCCCCAGCATTTT. Translating gives CASSSDRYSNQPQHF.

This clonotype occurred once. The V gene is TRBV4-1, the J gene TRBJ2-7; TRBD2 aligns across 9 bases. The J call may be in error: the DNA end matches TRBJ2-5 better. This CDR3 is 15 amino acids long. Germline-derived CDR1 and CDR2 are MGHRA and YSYEKL. The CDR3 sequence is CASSQGGGATETQYF. The CDR3 DNA reads TGCGCCAGCAGCCAGGGCGGGGGGGCCACGGAGACCCAGTACTTC.

The DNA of the CDR3 is TGTGCCAGCAGCTTAGAGGGGACGGCTTGCAATGAGCAGTTCTTC. Residues: CASSLEGTACNEQFF. The gene calls are TRBV7-2 and TRBJ2-1; D possibly uses TRBD1 or TRBD2 (5 bases each). The germline V gene has CDR1 SGHTA and CDR2 FQGNSA. V lost 1 base and J 6 bases, leaving 13 bases between the germline ends. The CDR3 contains 15 residues.

The chain carries TRBV20-1 and TRBJ2-3; 9 nucleotides align to TRBD2. The CDR3 consists of 18 residues. V gave up 1 base and J gave up 6 bases; unmatched junction bases: 17. Germline V gene sequence: CDR1 DFQATT, CDR2 SNEGSKA (reference sequence). For the CDR3, the DNA is TGCAGTGCTAGAGCCGCGGGGGGGAACAGGGCCGGCCTGGATACGCAGTATTTT. Protein: CSARAAGGNRAGLDTQYF.

This CDR3 is CASSQGTSGGPNEQFF. CDR3 sequence (DNA): TGCGCCAGCAGCCAAGGCACCAGCGGGGGCCCAAATGAGCAGTTCTTC. This rearrangement joins TRBV4-3 to TRBJ2-1, with 8 positions matching TRBD2. The CDR3 contains 16 residues. After removal of 1 base from V and 7 bases from J, the junction contained 9 bases not matched to a gene. The germline V gene has CDR1 LGHNA and CDR2 YSLEER.

J is TRBJ2-5 and V is TRBV27, with D perhaps assigned TRBD1 or TRBD2 (6 bases each). Matching the DNA end better, TRBJ2-7 makes the J call doubtful. The germline CDR1 and CDR2 sequences are MNHEY and SMNVEV (reference sequence). The length of the CDR3 is 13 residues. Written as DNA, the CDR3 is TGTGCCAGCGGGGGGCAGCCCCCTAACGAGCAGTACTTC. It yields the protein CASGGQPPNEQYF.

The chain employs TRBV4-1 and TRBJ2-1; no reliable D call. V dropped 0 bases and J dropped 7 bases, with 22 bases sitting between them. The V gene's germline CDR1 is MGHRA and CDR2 YSYEKL. CDR3 length: 18 amino acids. The CDR3 reads CASSQDPLANTPPNEQFF. Written as DNA, the CDR3 is TGCGCCAGCAGCCAAGATCCCCTGGCGAATACCCCCCCAAATGAGCAGTTCTTC.

The genes are TRBV3-1 and TRBJ2-1; TRBD2 matches 7 bases. V trimming: 5 bases; J trimming: 0 bases; junction bases outside the gene matches: 16. The CDR3 length is 19 residues. Germline CDR1 is LGHDT and CDR2 is YNNKEL (reference sequence). CDR3 sequence reads: CASSTPPRVAGVSYNEQFF. The CDR3 DNA is TGTGCCAGCAGCACGCCCCCGAGGGTAGCGGGCGTCTCCTACAATGAGCAGTTCTTC.

In this sample, this clonotype turned up a few times. The rearrangement uses TRBV5-1 and TRBJ2-7; TRBD2 is a possible D gene (6 bases). The last part of the DNA fits TRBJ2-5 better; the J call may be wrong. CDR1 and CDR2 from the germline V gene are SGHRS and YFSETQ. The CDR3 is 15 amino acids. CDR3 in amino acids: CASSESGQGGLTQYF. CDR3 nucleotide sequence: TGCGCCAGCAGTGAATCGGGGCAGGGAGGACTGACCCAGTACTTC.

This clonotype was seen a few times. The V gene is TRBV27, the J gene TRBJ2-1; 11 nucleotides line up with TRBD1. This CDR3 has 12 amino acids. CDR1 is MNHEY, CDR2 SMNVEV, per germline (reference sequence). With V trimmed by 9 bases and J by 10 bases, 5 bases remained unmatched. The CDR3 protein is CARGGQGDEQFF. For the CDR3, the DNA is TGTGCCAGGGGGGGACAGGGGGACGAGCAGTTCTTC.